This T cell receptor beta chain appears in the sequencing data of a study of early T cells in non-severe SARS-CoV-2 infection. Across the study: Chains were not paired, and sequencing was done on bulk RNA from unsorted whole blood.

The TCR library protocol was used to attach unique molecular identifiers. These identifiers were attached to individual cDNA molecules. Each CDR3 protein gets one entry after TCRdb re-called the 5' RACE reads with MiXCR. This table has tens of thousands of distinct CDR3 sequences, over 10% appearing once. This clonotype was detected only once. Antigen: not known. Trimming took 7 bases from V and 3 from J; bases not matched to a gene: 2. The CDR3 totals 14 residues. Germline lookup yields CDR1 MGHDK and CDR2 SYGVNS. Study-wide results and limits: Database matching using VDJdb favored anti-spike CD8 responses, with private and CD4 specificities left missing.

Sequencing was performed on whole blood, taken at baseline. This TCR derives from an adult who was a healthcare worker with PCR-confirmed SARS-CoV-2 infection or an uninfected control (not recorded which). This chain links TRBV25-1 with TRBJ2-5; 13 bases are a match to TRBD2. CDR3 bases: TGTGCCAGCACCGGACTAGCGGGAGAAGAGACCCAGTACTTC. Translating gives CASTGLAGEETQYF.